This T cell receptor (beta chain) was sequenced for a study of PD-1 blockade in classical Hodgkin lymphoma. Trimming stripped 8 bases from V and 2 bases from J, with 7 bases between. Germline V gives CDR1 MNHNY, CDR2 SVGAGI (reference sequence). The CDR3 covers 12 residues. Findings and limits, study-wide: Later analyses included only patients treated at least 1 year post-ASCT. The CD4+ diversity rise by C4D1 was clearest in complete responders. Complete responders possessed baseline diversity comparable to newly diagnosed patients.

For this clone: Antigen: not known.

Brentuximab vedotin exposure varied, and every patient relapsed after autologous stem cell transplantation. Generated by immunoSEQ multiplex PCR, the TCRdb table keeps only in-frame clones and is missing some. The data contain roughly 34,000 clones, 76% of them seen just once; the ten biggest clones take up roughly 15%. The source material was peripheral blood mononuclear cells (PBMCs), sampled before the second cycle of nivolumab. The rearrangement links TRBV6-6 to TRBJ1-3, with D unclear. The receptor was derived from a human donor with classical Hodgkin lymphoma. Here the CDR3 DNA reads TGTGCCAGCGGAAGTACTGGAAACACCATATATTTT. This sequence encodes CASGSTGNTIYF.